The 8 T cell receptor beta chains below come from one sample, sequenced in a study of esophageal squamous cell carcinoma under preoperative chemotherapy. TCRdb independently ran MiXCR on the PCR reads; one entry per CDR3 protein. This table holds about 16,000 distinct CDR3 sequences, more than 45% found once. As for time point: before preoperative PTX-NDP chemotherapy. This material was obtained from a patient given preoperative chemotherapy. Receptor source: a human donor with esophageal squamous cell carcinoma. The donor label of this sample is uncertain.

The CDR3, as DNA: TGTGCCAGCAGAAAAACGGGACAGGCTAAATACGAGCAGTACTTC. As protein: CASRKTGQAKYEQYF. V is TRBV11-2 and J is TRBJ2-7; 8 bases are a match to TRBD1. The V gene end was trimmed by 6 bases and the J gene end by 4 bases; junction bases not matched to a gene: 11. The CDR3 length is 15 residues. CDR1 and CDR2 (germline): SGHAT, FQNNGV.

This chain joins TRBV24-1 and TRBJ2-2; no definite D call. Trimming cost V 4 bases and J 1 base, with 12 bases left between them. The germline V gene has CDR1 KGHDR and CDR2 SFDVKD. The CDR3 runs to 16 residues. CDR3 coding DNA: TGTGCCACCAGTGACCCGGACCAACTGAACACCGGGGAGCTGTTTTTT. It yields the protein CATSDPDQLNTGELFF.

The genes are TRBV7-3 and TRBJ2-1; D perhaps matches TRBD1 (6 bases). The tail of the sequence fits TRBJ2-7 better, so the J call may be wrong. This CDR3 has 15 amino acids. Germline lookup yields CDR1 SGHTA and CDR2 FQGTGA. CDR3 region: CASSPPGDTYNEQYF. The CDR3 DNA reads TGTGCCAGCAGCCCTCCCGGGGACACCTACAATGAGCAGTACTTC.

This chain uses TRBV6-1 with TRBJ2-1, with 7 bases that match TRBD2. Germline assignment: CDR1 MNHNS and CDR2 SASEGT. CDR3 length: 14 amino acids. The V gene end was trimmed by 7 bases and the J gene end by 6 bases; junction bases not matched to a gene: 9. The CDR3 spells CASTLAAHSNEQFF. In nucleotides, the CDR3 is TGTGCCAGCACCCTAGCGGCTCATAGCAATGAGCAGTTCTTC.

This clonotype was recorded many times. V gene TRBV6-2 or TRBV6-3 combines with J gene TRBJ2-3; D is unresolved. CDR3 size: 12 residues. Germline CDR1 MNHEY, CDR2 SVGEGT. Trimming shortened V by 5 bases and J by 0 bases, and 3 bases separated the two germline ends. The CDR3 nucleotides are TGTGCCAGCAGTGCCAGCACAGATACGCAGTATTTT. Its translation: CASSASTDTQYF.

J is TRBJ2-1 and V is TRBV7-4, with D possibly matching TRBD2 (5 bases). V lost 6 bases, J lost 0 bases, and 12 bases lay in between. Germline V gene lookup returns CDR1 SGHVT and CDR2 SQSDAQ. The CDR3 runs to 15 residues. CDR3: CASSKDSYSYNEQFF. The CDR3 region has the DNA TGTGCCAGCAGTAAGGACTCTTACTCCTACAATGAGCAGTTCTTC.

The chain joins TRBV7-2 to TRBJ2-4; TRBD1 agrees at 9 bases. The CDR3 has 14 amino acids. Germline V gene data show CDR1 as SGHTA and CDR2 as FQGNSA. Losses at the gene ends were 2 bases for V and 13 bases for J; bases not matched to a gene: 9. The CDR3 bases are TGTGCCAGCAGCTTATGGGAACAGGGGGCTTTGCAGTACTTC. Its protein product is CASSLWEQGALQYF.

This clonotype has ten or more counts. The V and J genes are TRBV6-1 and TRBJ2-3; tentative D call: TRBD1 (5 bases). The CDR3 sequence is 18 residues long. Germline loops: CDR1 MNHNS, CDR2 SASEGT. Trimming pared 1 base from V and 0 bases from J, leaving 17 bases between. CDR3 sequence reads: CASSEGFVFQGSTDTQYF. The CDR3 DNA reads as TGTGCCAGCAGTGAAGGTTTTGTGTTTCAGGGAAGCACAGATACGCAGTATTTT.